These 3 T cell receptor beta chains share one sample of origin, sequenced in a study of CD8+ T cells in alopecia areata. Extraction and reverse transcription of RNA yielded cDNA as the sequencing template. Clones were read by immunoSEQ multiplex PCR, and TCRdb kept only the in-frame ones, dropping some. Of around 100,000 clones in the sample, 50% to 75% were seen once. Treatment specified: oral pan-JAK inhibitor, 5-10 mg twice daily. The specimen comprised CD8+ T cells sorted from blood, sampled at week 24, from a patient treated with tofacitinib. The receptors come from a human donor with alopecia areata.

CDR3 loop: CASSSARDRTSSGANVLTF. DNA of the CDR3: TGTGCCAGCAGTTCCGCCCGGGACAGGACTAGCTCTGGGGCCAACGTCCTGACTTTC. The V and J genes are TRBV13 and TRBJ2-6; perhaps TRBD1 as D (8 bases). Trimming removed 6 bases from V and 0 bases from J, with 21 bases in between. The CDR3 contains 19 residues. The V gene's germline CDR1 is PRHDT and CDR2 FYEKMQ (reference sequence).

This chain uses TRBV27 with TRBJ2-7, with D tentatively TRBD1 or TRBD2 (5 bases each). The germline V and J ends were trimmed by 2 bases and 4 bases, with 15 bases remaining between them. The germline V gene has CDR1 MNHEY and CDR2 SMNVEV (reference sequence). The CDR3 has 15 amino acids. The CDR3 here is CASSLVGEERYEQYF. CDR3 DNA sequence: TGTGCCAGCAGTTTAGTGGGGGAAGAACGATACGAGCAGTACTTC.

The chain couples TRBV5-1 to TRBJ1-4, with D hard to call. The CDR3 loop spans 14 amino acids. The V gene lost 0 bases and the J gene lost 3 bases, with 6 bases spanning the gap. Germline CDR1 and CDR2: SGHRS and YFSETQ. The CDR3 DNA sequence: TGCGCCAGCAGCTTGGAAGGAGCTAATGAAAAACTGTTTTTT. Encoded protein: CASSLEGANEKLFF.